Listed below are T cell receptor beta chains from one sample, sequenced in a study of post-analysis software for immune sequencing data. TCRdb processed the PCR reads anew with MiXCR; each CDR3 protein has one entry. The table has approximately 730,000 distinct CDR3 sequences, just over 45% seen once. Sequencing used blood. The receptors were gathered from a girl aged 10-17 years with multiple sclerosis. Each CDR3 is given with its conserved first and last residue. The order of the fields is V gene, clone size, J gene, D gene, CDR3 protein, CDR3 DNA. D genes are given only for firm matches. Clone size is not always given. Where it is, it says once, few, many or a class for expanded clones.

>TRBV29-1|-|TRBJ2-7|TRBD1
CSVEGETGAYEQYF
TGCAGCGTTGAAGGCGAGACAGGGGCCTACGAGCAGTACTTC
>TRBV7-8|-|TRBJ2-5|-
CASSLIAGQKQETQYF
TGTGCCAGCAGCTTAATAGCCGGGCAGAAACAAGAGACCCAGTACTTC
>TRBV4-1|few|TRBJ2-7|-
CASSQDTNTGISYEQYF
TGCGCCAGCAGCCAAGATACGAATACAGGGATCTCCTACGAGCAGTACTTC
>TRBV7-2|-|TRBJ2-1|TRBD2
CATSRGLVGGSYNEQFF
TGTGCCACCAGCCGAGGACTAGTGGGAGGATCCTACAATGAGCAGTTCTTC
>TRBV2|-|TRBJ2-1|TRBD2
CASSEWGLAGNAYNEQFF
TGTGCCAGCAGTGAATGGGGACTAGCGGGTAACGCTTACAATGAGCAGTTCTTC
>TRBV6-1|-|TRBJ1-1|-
CASSLHGTPTEAFF
TGTGCCAGCAGCCTTCACGGGACACCTACTGAAGCTTTCTTT
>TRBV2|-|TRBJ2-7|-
CASSPDDLPQYF
TGTGCCAGCAGTCCGGATGATCTGCCGCAGTACTTC
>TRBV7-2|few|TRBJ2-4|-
CASSLVDVGANIQYF
TGTGCCAGCAGCTTAGTAGACGTGGGCGCGAACATTCAGTACTTC
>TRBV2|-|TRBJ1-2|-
CASSEVGPGLYGYTF
TGTGCCAGCAGTGAAGTTGGACCAGGGCTCTATGGCTACACCTTC
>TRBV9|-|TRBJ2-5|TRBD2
CASSVSPLILATQTQYF
TGTGCCAGCAGCGTCTCCCCGTTAATACTAGCGACCCAGACCCAGTACTTC
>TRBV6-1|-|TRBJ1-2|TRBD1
CASSDGTGDFDYGYTF
TGTGCCAGCAGTGATGGGACAGGGGACTTTGACTATGGCTACACCTTC
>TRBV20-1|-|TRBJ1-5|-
CSARGADYSNQPQHF
TGCAGTGCTAGGGGAGCGGACTATAGCAACCAGCCCCAGCATTTT
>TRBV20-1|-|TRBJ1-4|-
CSAREGPDEKLFF
TGCAGTGCCAGAGAGGGACCTGATGAAAAACTGTTTTTT
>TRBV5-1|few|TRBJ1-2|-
CASIGPLRLHGYTF
TGCGCCAGCATTGGTCCGTTACGGCTCCATGGCTACACCTTC
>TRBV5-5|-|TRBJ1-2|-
CASSHSGRGRGYTF
TGTGCCAGCAGCCATTCCGGCAGGGGACGGGGCTACACCTTC
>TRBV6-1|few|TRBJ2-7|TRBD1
CASREDRYSYEQYF
TGTGCCAGCAGGGAGGACAGGTACTCCTACGAGCAGTACTTC